The clone carrying this TCR beta chain came up a few times. The antigen remains unidentified. CDR1 and CDR2 from the germline V gene are SEHNR and FQNEAQ (reference sequence). This CDR3 region has 15 residues. With 5 bases removed from V and 2 bases from J, the gap between germline ends came to 13 bases. Repertoires were generated with immunoSEQ multiplex PCR, while TCRdb's copy carries only in-frame clones and drops some. The data hold roughly 130,000 clones, with 88% observed a single time. This record belongs to a study of T cell responses to AZD1222 COVID-19 vaccine. Findings of the study overall: It should be noted that donors were predominantly white British and more often female, and clonal diversity was possibly underestimated. Nearly half of spike-specific TCRs reportedly go after variant regions that carry no mutations. Two AZD1222 doses significantly raised spike-specific TCR breadth and depth over controls. No day 14 peak samples; only post-peak repertoires were characterized.

The V and J genes are TRBV7-9 and TRBJ1-3; D not certain. The clonotype comes from an adult in good health. The source material was peripheral blood, sampled on day 0 of MenACWY control vaccination. The CDR3 DNA is TGTGCCAGCAGCGGTGATGCCCAGGCTGGAAACACCATATATTTT. Translating gives CASSGDAQAGNTIYF.